One sample yielded the 14 T cell receptor beta chains listed below, sequenced in a study of T cell repertoires and HLA-DP antigens. No antigen is known for these receptors. Method: immunoSEQ multiplex PCR; TCRdb's copy keeps in-frame clones and lacks some. The table includes some 110,000 clones, around 92% detected once. What was sequenced was CD4+ T cells from PBMCs. These receptors came from a woman between 18 and 29 years old in good health and CMV-seronegative.

V and J are TRBV7-8 and TRBJ1-4, with D hard to call. The germline V and J ends were trimmed by 5 bases and 0 bases, with 10 bases remaining between them. Per germline, CDR1 SGHVS and CDR2 FQNEAQ. This CDR3 has 15 residues. For the CDR3, the DNA is TGTGCCAGCAGCCCACGGGGTGCAACTAATGAAAAACTGTTTTTT. This codes for CASSPRGATNEKLFF.

This sequence joins TRBV5-1 and TRBJ2-5; 9 bases line up with TRBD1. Trimming took 7 bases from V and 4 from J; bases not matched to a gene: 11. This CDR3 region has 15 residues. Per germline, CDR1 SGHRS and CDR2 YFSETQ. The CDR3 nucleotides read TGCGCCAGCGGTCCACAGGGGGCGTTAATAGAGACCCAGTACTTC. Its translation is CASGPQGALIETQYF. Full variable domain (outside the CDR3, taken from reference TRBV5-1 and TRBJ2-5): KAGVTQTPRYLIKTRGQQVTLSCSPISGHRSVSWYQQTPGQGLQFLFEYFSETQRNKGNFPGRFSGRQFSNSRSEMNVSTLELGDSALYLCASGPQGALIETQYFGPGTRLLVL.

This clone was counted once. The sample contains more than one DNA sequence encoding this CDR3. The chain has TRBV7-9 and TRBJ2-5, with unresolved D. The V end lost 3 bases, the J end lost 5 bases, and 4 bases lay between the germline ends. The CDR3 contains 11 residues. The germline gives CDR1 SEHNR, CDR2 FQNEAQ (reference sequence). The CDR3: CASSFKETQYF. The CDR3 DNA follows: TGTGCCAGCAGCTTTAAGGAGACCCAGTACTTC.

This chain uses TRBV29-1 with TRBJ2-7; 9 bases line up with TRBD1. Germline V gene sequence: CDR1 SQVTM, CDR2 ANQGSEA. The CDR3 sequence is 11 residues long. The junction had 2 bases not matched to a gene; V was cut back by 6 bases and J by 5 bases. The DNA for the CDR3 is TGCAGCGTGAACAGGGGGCACGAGCAGTACTTC. Protein: CSVNRGHEQYF.

The sample holds a few counts of this clone. The CDR3 reads CASSLASGAGELFF. In nucleotides, the CDR3 is TGTGCCAGCAGTTTAGCTAGCGGGGCCGGGGAGCTGTTTTTT. This chain links TRBV28 with TRBJ2-2, with 9 bases identical to TRBD2. The CDR3 loop spans 14 amino acids. The ends lost 2 bases at V and 6 bases at J; junction bases unmatched: 1. In germline, CDR1 is MDHEN, CDR2 SYDVKM. The complete variable domain, with remaining parts taken from reference TRBV28 and TRBJ2-2, reads DVKVTQSSRYLVKRTGEKVFLECVQDMDHENMFWYRQDPGLGLRLIYFSYDVKMKEKGDIPEGYSVSREKKERFSLILESASTNQTSMYLCASSLASGAGELFFGEGSRLTVL.

The rearrangement joins TRBV28 to TRBJ2-6; 13 bases match TRBD2. CDR1 is MDHEN, CDR2 SYDVKM, per germline. The V segment lost 7 bases and the J segment 3 bases; nucleotides outside the gene matches: 12. There are 19 residues in the CDR3. The CDR3 reads CASTRGGGTSGIGANVLTF. As DNA, the CDR3 is TGTGCCAGCACCCGGGGTGGTGGGACTAGCGGGATTGGGGCCAACGTCCTGACTTTC.

The chain is built from TRBV7-2 and TRBJ2-3; 8 bases are a match to TRBD1. The CDR3 is 15 residues long. The germline CDR1 and CDR2 sequences are SGHTA and FQGNSA. Trimming removed 6 bases from V and 1 base from J; junction bases left unmatched: 6. CDR3 bases: TGTGCCAGCAGTGCACAGGGGGGTCGCACAGATACGCAGTATTTT. It specifies CASSAQGGRTDTQYF.

CDR3 loop: CATRSSWGTDTQYF. CDR3 coding DNA: TGTGCCACCCGGTCCTCCTGGGGCACAGATACGCAGTATTTT. The V and J genes are TRBV2 and TRBJ2-3; D call uncertain. Germline-derived CDR1 and CDR2 are SNHLY and FYNNEI. With 10 bases removed from V and 1 base from J, the gap between germline ends came to 15 bases. CDR3 length equals 14 residues.

This clone was detected once. The CDR3 protein is CASSLVTGNTEAFF. CDR3 coding DNA: TGCGCCAGCAGCTTGGTCACAGGGAACACTGAAGCTTTCTTT. V usage is TRBV5-1 and J usage is TRBJ1-1; maybe TRBD1 (5 bases). From germline, CDR1 is SGHRS and CDR2 YFSETQ. CDR3 length equals 14 residues. Trimming shortened V by 0 bases and J by 1 base, and 7 bases separated the two germline ends.

Here the CDR3 reads CASTLSGEVKTQYF. Here the CDR3 DNA reads TGCGCCAGCACCTTATCCGGCGAGGTAAAGACCCAGTACTTC. The chain is built from TRBV5-1 and TRBJ2-5; D call uncertain. The germline gives CDR1 SGHRS, CDR2 YFSETQ. The CDR3 runs 14 residues. V shed 6 bases and J shed 6 bases, with 18 bases lying between them.

The chain carries TRBV7-9 and TRBJ1-3; no firm D call. V was trimmed by 3 bases and J by 3 bases, leaving 9 bases between them. Germline V gene sequence: CDR1 SEHNR, CDR2 FQNEAQ (reference sequence). The CDR3 sequence is 14 residues long. CDR3 protein: CASSFILIGNTIYF. Written as DNA, the CDR3 is TGTGCCAGCAGCTTCATCCTAATTGGAAACACCATATATTTT.

As regards this clone: Other DNA sequences of this sample code for an identical CDR3. V gene TRBV29-1 combines with J gene TRBJ2-3; a possible D gene is TRBD1 (7 bases). The CDR3 extends over 13 amino acids. Trimming stripped 6 bases from V and 5 bases from J, with 15 bases between. Per the germline V gene, CDR1 is SQVTM and CDR2 is ANQGSEA. CDR3 in amino acids: CSVTGVGGDTQYF. The DNA of the CDR3 is TGCAGCGTAACAGGGGTGGGGGGAGATACGCAGTATTTT.

This chain connects TRBV9 to TRBJ2-2, with 8 nucleotides matching TRBD2. The germline V gene encodes CDR1 SGDLS and CDR2 YYNGEE. CDR3 length: 19 amino acids. Trimming took 3 bases from V and 1 from J; bases not matched to a gene: 14. CDR3 DNA sequence: TGTGCCAGCAGCGCCCCCGGGACTAGTGCGGTGAAGAACACCGGGGAGCTGTTTTTT. It translates to CASSAPGTSAVKNTGELFF.

This chain connects TRBV6-1 to TRBJ1-2, with D uncertain. Germline CDR1 is MNHNS and CDR2 is SASEGT. This CDR3 spans 15 amino acids. V was pared by 6 bases and J by 0 bases, with 14 bases between. CDR3 bases: TGTGCCAGCAGCATATCACGGCGCCCTAACTATGGCTACACCTTC. It translates to CASSISRRPNYGYTF.